This TCR beta chain was found in a study of shared clonotypes between healthy human individuals. The CDR3 is 15 residues long. In germline, CDR1 is SGHAT, CDR2 FQNNGV. Trimming at V came to 4 bases and at J to 3 bases, leaving 5 bases not matched to a gene. The method was immunoSEQ multiplex PCR; TCRdb's version includes in-frame clones alone and lacks a portion of them. This sample has approximately 1,500,000 clones; 95% to 99% occur once, and the top ten carry 0.45%. What was sequenced was naive CD4+ T cells sorted from blood. Noted subset: CD45RA+ positively selected. The chain is built from TRBV11-2 and TRBJ2-1; TRBD2 matches 8 bases. This receptor was identified in a young man in good health. CDR3 DNA sequence: TGTGCCAGCAGCTCTAGCGGGTGGGGCTACAATGAGCAGTTCTTC. Its protein product is CASSSSGWGYNEQFF.